This TCR beta chain is drawn from a study of neoadjuvant anti-PD-1 for oral cavity cancer. Germline V CDR1 and CDR2: MDHEN, SYDVKM. The ends lost 7 bases at V and 5 bases at J; junction bases unmatched: 6. The CDR3 totals 13 residues. TCRdb's copy holds only in-frame clones and misses some; the assay was immunoSEQ multiplex PCR. The data show 55,000 to 80,000 clones, approximately 82% seen once. This sample comprised PBMCs, obtained before nivolumab (anti-PD-1) treatment. This sequence was found in a person between 40 and 79 years old with oral cavity squamous cell carcinoma. The chain joins TRBV28 to TRBJ2-7, with 9 positions matching TRBD1. The chain's CDR3 is CASKTGGIDEQYF. DNA for the CDR3: TGTGCCAGCAAGACAGGGGGTATCGACGAGCAGTACTTC. Based on the CDR3 plus reference TRBV28 and TRBJ2-7, the full variable domain is DVKVTQSSRYLVKRTGEKVFLECVQDMDHENMFWYRQDPGLGLRLIYFSYDVKMKEKGDIPEGYSVSREKKERFSLILESASTNQTSMYLCASKTGGIDEQYFGPGTRLTVT.